This T cell receptor beta chain was sequenced for a study of blood T cell repertoires in COVID-19. This clone has a handful of counts. TCRdb keeps only in-frame clones here, not all; method: immunoSEQ multiplex PCR. The sample shows roughly 120,000 clones, around nine tenths of them seen only once. The material sequenced was peripheral blood. The TCR sequence derives from a human donor with active COVID-19. The donor label of this sample is uncertain.

The CDR3 loop reads CASRVDTYEQYF. In DNA form, the CDR3 reads TGTGCCAGCAGGGTGGACACCTACGAGCAGTACTTC. The chain employs TRBV2 and TRBJ2-7; possible D gene TRBD1, 5 bases. The CDR3 contains 12 residues. In germline, CDR1 is SNHLY, CDR2 FYNNEI. V gave up 6 bases and J gave up 2 bases, with 8 bases separating them.